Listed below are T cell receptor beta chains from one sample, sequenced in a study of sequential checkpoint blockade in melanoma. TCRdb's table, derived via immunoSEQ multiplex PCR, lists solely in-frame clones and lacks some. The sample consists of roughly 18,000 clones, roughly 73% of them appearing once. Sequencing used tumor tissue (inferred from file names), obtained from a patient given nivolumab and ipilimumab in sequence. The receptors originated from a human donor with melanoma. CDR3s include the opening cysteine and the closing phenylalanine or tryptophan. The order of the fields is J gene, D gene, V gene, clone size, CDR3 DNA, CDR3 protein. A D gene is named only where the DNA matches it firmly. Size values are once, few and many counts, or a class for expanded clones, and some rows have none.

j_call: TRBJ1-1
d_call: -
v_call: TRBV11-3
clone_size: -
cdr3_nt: TGTGCCAGCAGCTTGGCAGGGATGAACACTGAAGCTTTCTTT
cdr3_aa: CASSLAGMNTEAFF

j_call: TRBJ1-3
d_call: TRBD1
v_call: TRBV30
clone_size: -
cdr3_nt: TGTGCCTGCGAACCCGGGACAGGGCGGAACACCATATATTTT
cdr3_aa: CACEPGTGRNTIYF

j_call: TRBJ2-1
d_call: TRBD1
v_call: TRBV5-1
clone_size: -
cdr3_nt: TGCGCCAGCAGCCTGACAGGGATTGACAATGAGCAGTTCTTC
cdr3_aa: CASSLTGIDNEQFF

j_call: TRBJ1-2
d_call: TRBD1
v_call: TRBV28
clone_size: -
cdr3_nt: TGTGCCAGCAGTTTCCTACCCTCCCAGGGACAGAACTATGGCTACACCTTC
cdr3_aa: CASSFLPSQGQNYGYTF

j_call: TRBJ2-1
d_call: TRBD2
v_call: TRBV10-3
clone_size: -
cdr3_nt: TGTGCCATCAGTGAGGGAGGGGCGGGGGGTGGAGTCCGGTATGAGCAGTTCTTC
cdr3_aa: CAISEGGAGGGVRYEQFF

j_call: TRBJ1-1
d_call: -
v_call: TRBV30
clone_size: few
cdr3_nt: TGTGCCTGGAGGGGGGACAACACTGAAGCTTTCTTT
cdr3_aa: CAWRGDNTEAFF

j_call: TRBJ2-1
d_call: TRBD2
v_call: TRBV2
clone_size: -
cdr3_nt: TGTGCCAGCACTCGCGACACTAGCGGGGGCAATGAGCAGTTCTTC
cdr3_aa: CASTRDTSGGNEQFF

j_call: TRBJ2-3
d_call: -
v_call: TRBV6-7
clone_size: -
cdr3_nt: TGTGCCAGGGGAGTTCACACAGATACGCAGTATTTT
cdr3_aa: CARGVHTDTQYF

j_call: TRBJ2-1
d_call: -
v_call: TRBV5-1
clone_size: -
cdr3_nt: TGCGCCAGCAGCTTGGGAAGCATTTCCTACAATGAGCAGTTCTTC
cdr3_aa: CASSLGSISYNEQFF

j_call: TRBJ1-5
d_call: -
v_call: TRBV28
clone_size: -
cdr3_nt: TGTGCTTTAGGGGGGGCAAGTCAGCCCCAGCATTTT
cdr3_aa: CALGGASQPQHF

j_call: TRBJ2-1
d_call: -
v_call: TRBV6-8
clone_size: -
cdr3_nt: TGTGCCAGCAGTTACGGTCAACCTAGCTACAATGAGCAGTTCTTC
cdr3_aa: CASSYGQPSYNEQFF

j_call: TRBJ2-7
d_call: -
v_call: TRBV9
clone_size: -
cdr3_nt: TGTGCCAGCAGCGTAGTCGCCGGCAGCTCCTACGAGCAGTACTTC
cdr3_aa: CASSVVAGSSYEQYF

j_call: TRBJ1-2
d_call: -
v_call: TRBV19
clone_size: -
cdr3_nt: TGTGCCAGTAGTATCGGACTCTTGTATGGCTACACCTTC
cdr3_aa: CASSIGLLYGYTF

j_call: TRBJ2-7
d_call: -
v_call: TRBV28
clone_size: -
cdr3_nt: TGTGCCAGCCGCTCCCCGGGCCCCCTTGAGCAGTACTTC
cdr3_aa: CASRSPGPLEQYF

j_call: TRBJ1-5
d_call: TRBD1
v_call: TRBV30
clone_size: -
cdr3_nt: TGTGCCTGGAGACCTCTCGACAGGGATAGCAATCAGCCCCAGCATTTT
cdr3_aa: CAWRPLDRDSNQPQHF

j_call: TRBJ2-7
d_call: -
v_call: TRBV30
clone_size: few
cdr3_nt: TGTGCCTGGAGTCCCCCCGACGTGGGAAGCTCCTACGAGCAGTACTTC
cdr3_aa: CAWSPPDVGSSYEQYF

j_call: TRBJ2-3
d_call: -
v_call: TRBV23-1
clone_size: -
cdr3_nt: TGCGCCAGCAGCCAAGTACCGGGGGATACGCAGTATTTT
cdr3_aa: CASSQVPGDTQYF

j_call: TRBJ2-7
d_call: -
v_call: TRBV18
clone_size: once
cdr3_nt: TGTGCCAGCTCACCAGCCGTTCCTCCCTACGAGCAGTACTTC
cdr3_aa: CASSPAVPPYEQYF

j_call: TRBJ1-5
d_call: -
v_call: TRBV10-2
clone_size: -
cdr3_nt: TGCGCCAGTGGGGGGGTCAGGAATCAGCCCCAGCATTTT
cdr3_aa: CASGGVRNQPQHF

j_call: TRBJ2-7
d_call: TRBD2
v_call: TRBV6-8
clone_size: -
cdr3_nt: TGTGCCAGCAGTAACCCCGGGACTAGCGGAGGGCTCTCCTACGAGCAGTACTTC
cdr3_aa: CASSNPGTSGGLSYEQYF

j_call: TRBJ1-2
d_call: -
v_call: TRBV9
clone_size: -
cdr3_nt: TGTGCCAGCAGCGAGGCCCCCACAAGCCATGGCTACACCTTC
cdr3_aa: CASSEAPTSHGYTF

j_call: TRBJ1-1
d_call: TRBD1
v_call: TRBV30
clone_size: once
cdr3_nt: TGTGCCTGGACCGACAGGGTCACTGAAGCTTTCTTT
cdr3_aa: CAWTDRVTEAFF

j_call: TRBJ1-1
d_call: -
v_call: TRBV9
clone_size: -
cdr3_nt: TGTGCCAGCACCTCAGGGGTTACTGAAGCTTTCTTT
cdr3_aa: CASTSGVTEAFF

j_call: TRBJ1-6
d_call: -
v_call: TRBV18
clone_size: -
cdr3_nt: TGTGCCAGCTCACCAGCCCCTGGACAGAATAATTCACCCCTCCACTTT
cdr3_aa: CASSPAPGQNNSPLHF

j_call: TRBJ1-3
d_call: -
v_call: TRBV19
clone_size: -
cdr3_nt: TGTGCCAGTAGTATAGGGAGCTCTGGAAACACCATATATTTT
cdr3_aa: CASSIGSSGNTIYF

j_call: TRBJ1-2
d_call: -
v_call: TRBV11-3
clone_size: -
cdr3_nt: TGTGCCAGCAGCTTGGAGAGAGGTGACATCGATGGCTACACCTTC
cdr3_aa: CASSLERGDIDGYTF

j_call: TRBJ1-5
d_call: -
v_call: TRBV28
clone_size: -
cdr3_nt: TGTGCCAGCAGTTTGGTATCCCCCGGAGCCCAGCATTTT
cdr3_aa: CASSLVSPGAQHF

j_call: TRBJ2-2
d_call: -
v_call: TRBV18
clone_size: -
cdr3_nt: TGTGCCAGCTCACCCGACTGGCCCGGGGAGCTGTTTTTT
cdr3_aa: CASSPDWPGELFF

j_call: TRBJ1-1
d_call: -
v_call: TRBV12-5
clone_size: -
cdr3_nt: TGTGCCAGCGGACCCGGAAAGGCCAACACTGAAGCTTTCTTT
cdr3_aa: CASGPGKANTEAFF

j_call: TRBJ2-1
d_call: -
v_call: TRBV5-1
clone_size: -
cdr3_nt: TGCGCCAGCAGCTTCGGGGACGGGGGTTACAATGAGCAGTTCTTC
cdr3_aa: CASSFGDGGYNEQFF

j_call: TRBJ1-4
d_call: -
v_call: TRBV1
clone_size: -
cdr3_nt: TGCGCCAGCAGCCAAGATCAAGGACAGGGGGGCGAAAAACTGTTTTTT
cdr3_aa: CASSQDQGQGGEKLFF

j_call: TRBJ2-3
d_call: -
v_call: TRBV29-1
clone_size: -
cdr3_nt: TGCAGCACAAACAGGGAATCAGGAACGCAGTATTTT
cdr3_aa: CSTNRESGTQYF

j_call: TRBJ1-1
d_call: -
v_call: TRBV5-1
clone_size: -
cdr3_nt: TGCGCCAGCAGGTTGGGCGGGCAGAGGCTAATGAACACTGAAGCTTTCTTT
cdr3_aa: CASRLGGQRLMNTEAFF

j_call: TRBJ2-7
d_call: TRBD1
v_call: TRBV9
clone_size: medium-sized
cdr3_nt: TGTGCCAGCAGCGGACAGGGGGTTGGCTACGAGCAGTACTTC
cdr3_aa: CASSGQGVGYEQYF

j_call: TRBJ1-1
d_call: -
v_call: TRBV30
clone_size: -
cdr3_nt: TGTGCCTGGAATCGGGGACCGAACACTGAAGCTTTCTTT
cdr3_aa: CAWNRGPNTEAFF

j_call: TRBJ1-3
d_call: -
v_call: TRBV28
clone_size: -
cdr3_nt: TGTGCCAGCAGACCCCCAACAGGTTTTGGAAACACCATATATTTT
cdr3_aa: CASRPPTGFGNTIYF

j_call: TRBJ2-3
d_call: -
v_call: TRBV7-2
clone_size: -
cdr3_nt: TGTGCCAGCAGCCCCCCGGCCCAGGGCCGCACAGATACGCAGTATTTT
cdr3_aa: CASSPPAQGRTDTQYF

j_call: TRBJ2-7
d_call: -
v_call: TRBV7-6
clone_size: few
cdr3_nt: TGTGCCAGCACAACCTCGGGACGGAGCTACGAGCAGTACTTC
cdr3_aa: CASTTSGRSYEQYF

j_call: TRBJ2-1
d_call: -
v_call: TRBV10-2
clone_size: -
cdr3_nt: TGCGCCAGCAGTGAGTCGAGGTACTCCTACAATGAGCAGTTCTTC
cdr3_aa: CASSESRYSYNEQFF

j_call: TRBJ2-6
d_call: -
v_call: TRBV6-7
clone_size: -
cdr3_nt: TGTGCCAGCAGTTACGACGAAGGGGCCAACGTCCTGACTTTC
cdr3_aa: CASSYDEGANVLTF

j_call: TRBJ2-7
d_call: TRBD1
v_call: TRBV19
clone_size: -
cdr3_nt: TGTGCCAGTAGTAACCAGGGGGTCTCCTACGAGCAGTACTTC
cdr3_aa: CASSNQGVSYEQYF

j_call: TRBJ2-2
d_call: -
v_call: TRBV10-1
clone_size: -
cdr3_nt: TGCGCCAGCAGCCAGGACACCACCGGGGAGCTGTTTTTT
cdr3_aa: CASSQDTTGELFF

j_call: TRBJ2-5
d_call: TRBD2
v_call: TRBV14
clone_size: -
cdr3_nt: TGTGCCAGCAGCACGCGGACTAGTTGGGAGACCCAGTACTTC
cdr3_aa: CASSTRTSWETQYF

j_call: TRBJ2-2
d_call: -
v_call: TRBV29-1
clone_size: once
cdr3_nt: TGCAGCGCTACTAGATCCCACACCGGGGAGCTGTTTTTT
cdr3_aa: CSATRSHTGELFF